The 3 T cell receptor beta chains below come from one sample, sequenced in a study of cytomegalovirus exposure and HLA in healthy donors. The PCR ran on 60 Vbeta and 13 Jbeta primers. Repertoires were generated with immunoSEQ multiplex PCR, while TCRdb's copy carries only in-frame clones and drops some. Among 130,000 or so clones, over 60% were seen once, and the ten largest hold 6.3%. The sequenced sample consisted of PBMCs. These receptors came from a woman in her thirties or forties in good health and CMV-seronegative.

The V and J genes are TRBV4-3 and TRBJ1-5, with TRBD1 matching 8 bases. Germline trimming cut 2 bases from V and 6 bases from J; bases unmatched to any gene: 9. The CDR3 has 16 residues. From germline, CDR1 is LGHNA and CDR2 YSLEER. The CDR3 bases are TGCGCCAGCAGCCAATACGCAGGGGGCTATGGTCAGCCCCAGCATTTT. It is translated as CASSQYAGGYGQPQHF.

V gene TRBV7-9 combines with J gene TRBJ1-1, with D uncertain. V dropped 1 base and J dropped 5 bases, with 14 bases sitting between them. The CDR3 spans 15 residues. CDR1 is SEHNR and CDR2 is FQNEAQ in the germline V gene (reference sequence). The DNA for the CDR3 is TGTGCCAGCAGCTTAGTAGCCGGAGGAAGTACTGAAGCTTTCTTT. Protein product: CASSLVAGGSTEAFF.

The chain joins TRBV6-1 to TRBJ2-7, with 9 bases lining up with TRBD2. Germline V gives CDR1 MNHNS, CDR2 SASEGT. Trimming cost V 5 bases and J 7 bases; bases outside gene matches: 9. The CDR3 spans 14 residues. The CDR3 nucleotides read TGTGCCAGCAGTCGACTAGCGGCGGAGAAAGAGCAGTACTTC. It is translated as CASSRLAAEKEQYF.